This T cell receptor (beta chain) was identified during a study of shared clonotypes between healthy human individuals. Some 30,000 T cell genomes (approximately 180 ng DNA) went into each sorted-subset replicate. Profiling relied on immunoSEQ multiplex PCR, and the TCRdb table lists in-frame clones only, not all of them. The table shows around 2,100,000 clones, with approximately 94% occurring only once. CDR1 and CDR2 from the germline V gene are SGHTA and FQGNSA. The V and J ends lost 2 bases and 1 base respectively, with 12 bases between them. The CDR3 loop spans 15 amino acids. Naive CD8 cells lacked CD45RO, underwent positive selection for CCR7 and left out terminally differentiated effector memory CD45RA+ cells. All donors were Caucasian adults living in Nashville, Tennessee. This clone occurred once. The antigen is undetermined. Study results and caveats: Rarefaction curves obtained for sorted subsets showed sequencing incomplete despite large depth. It was the non-shared clonotypes that had lower generation probabilities than clonotypes shared by all four donors.

The source is a man aged 18 to 29 in good health. The specimen sequenced was naive CD8+ T cells sorted from blood. V gene TRBV7-2 combines with J gene TRBJ2-7; possibly TRBD1 for D (6 bases). CDR3 sequence: CASSLTQGHSYEQYF. The CDR3 DNA is TGTGCCAGCAGCTTAACGCAGGGGCATTCCTACGAGCAGTACTTC.